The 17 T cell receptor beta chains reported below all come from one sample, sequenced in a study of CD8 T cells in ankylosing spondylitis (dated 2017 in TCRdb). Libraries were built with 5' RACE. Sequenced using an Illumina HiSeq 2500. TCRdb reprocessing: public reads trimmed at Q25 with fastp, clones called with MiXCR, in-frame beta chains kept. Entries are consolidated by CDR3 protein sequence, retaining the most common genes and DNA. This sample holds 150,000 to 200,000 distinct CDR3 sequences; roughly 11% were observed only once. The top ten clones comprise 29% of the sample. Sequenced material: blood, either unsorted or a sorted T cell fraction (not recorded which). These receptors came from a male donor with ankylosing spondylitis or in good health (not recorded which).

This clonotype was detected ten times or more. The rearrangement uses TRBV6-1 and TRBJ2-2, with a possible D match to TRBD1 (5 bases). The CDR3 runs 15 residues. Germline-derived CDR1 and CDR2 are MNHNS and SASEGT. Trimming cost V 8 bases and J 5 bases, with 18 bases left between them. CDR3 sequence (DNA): TGTGCCAGCGGACCCGATCAGGGTTCGACCGGGGAGCTGTTTTTT. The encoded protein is CASGPDQGSTGELFF.

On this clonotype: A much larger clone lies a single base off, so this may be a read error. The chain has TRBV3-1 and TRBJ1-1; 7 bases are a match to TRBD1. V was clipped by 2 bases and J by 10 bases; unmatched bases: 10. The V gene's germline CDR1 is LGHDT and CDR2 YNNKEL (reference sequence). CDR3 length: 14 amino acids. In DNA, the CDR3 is TGTGCCAGCAGCCAATGGGCGGAGGGGGCTGGAGCTTTCTTT. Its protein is CASSQWAEGAGAFF.

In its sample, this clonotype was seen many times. DNA of the CDR3: TGTGCCAGCAGCCAATCCACGGGTCGAGTCGCGGACCACGGGGAGCTGTTTTTT. As protein: CASSQSTGRVADHGELFF. The chain recombines TRBV4-2 with TRBJ2-2; D gene uncertain. The CDR3 extends over 18 amino acids. CDR1 is LGHNA and CDR2 is YNFKEQ in the germline V gene. V gave up 2 bases and J gave up 7 bases, with 23 bases separating them.

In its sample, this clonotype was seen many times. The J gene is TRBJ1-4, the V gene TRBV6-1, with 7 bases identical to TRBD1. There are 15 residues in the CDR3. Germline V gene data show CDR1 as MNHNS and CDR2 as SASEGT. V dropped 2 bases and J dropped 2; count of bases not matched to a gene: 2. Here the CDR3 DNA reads TGTGCCAGCAGTGAACCCAGGGGGACTAATGAAAAACTGTTTTTT. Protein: CASSEPRGTNEKLFF.

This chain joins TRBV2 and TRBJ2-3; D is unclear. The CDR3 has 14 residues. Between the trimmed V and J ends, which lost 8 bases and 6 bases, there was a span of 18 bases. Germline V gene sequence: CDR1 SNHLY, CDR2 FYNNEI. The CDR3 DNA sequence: TGTGCCAGCCTTCCGGGCCCAAGGTTGGATACGCAGTATTTT. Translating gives CASLPGPRLDTQYF.

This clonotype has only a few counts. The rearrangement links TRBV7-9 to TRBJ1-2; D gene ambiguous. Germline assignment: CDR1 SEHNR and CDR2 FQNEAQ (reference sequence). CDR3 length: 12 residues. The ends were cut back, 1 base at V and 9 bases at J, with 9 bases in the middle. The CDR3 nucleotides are TGTGCCAGCAGCTTAGATCGGTCTAGCTACACCTTC. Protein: CASSLDRSSYTF.

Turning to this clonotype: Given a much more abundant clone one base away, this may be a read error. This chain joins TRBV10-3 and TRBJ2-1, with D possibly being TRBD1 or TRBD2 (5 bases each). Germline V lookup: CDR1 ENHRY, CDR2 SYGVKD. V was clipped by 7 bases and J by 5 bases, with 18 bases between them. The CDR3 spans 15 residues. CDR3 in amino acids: CAITRTPGPNNEQFF. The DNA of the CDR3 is TGTGCCATCACCAGGACACCGGGGCCTAACAATGAGCAGTTCTTC.

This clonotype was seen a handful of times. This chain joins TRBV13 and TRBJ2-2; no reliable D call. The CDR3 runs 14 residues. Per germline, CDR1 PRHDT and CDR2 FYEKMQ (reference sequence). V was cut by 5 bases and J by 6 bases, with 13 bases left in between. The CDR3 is CASSPTIGPGELFF. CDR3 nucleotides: TGTGCCAGCAGCCCGACCATAGGACCCGGGGAGCTGTTTTTT.

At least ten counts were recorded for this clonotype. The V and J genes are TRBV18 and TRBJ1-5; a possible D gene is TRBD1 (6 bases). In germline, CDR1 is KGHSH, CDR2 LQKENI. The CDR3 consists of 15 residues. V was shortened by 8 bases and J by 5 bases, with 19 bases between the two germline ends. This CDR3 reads CASAHTGKGDQPQHF. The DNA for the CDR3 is TGTGCCAGCGCCCATACAGGGAAGGGGGATCAGCCCCAGCATTTT.

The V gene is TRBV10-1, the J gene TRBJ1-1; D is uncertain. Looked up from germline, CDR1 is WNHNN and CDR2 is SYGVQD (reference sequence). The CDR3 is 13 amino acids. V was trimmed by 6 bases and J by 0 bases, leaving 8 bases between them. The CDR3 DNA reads TGCGCCAGCAGAGAGGCAGTGAACACTGAAGCTTTCTTT. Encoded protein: CASREAVNTEAFF.

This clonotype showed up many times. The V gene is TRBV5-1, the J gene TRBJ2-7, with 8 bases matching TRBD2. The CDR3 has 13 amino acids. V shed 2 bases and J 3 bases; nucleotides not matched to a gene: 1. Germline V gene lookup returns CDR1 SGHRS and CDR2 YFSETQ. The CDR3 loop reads CASSFGTSYEQYF. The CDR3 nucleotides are TGCGCCAGCAGCTTCGGGACTAGCTACGAGCAGTACTTC.

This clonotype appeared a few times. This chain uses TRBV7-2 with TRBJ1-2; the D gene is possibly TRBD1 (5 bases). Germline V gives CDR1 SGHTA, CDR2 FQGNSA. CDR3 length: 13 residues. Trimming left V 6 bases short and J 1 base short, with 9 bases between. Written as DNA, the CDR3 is TGTGCCAGCAGGGTCAGGGATAACTATGGCTACACCTTC. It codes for CASRVRDNYGYTF.

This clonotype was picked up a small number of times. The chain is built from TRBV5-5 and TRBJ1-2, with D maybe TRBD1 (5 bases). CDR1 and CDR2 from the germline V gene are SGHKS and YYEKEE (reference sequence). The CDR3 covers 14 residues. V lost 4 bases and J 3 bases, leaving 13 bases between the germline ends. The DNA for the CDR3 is TGTGCCAGCAGCCCGGGGCCCGGGGACTATGGCTACACCTTC. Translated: CASSPGPGDYGYTF.

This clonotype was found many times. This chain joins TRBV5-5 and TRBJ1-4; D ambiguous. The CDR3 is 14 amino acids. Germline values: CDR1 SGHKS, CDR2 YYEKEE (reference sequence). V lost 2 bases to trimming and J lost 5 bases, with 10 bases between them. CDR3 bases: TGTGCCAGCAGCTTCGGCGACGTAAATGAAAAACTGTTTTTT. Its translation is CASSFGDVNEKLFF.

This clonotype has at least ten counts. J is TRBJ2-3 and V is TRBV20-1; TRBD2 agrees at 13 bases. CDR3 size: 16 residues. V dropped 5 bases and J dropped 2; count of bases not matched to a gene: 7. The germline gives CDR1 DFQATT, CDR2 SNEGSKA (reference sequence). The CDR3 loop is CSAGRTSGSSTDTQYF. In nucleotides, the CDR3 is TGCAGTGCTGGCAGGACTAGCGGGAGTTCCACAGATACGCAGTATTTT.

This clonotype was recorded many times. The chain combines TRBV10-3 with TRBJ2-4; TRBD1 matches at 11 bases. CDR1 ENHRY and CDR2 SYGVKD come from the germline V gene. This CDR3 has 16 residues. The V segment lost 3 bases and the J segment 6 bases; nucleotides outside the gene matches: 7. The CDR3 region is CAISDPRDRGINIQYF. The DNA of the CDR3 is TGTGCCATCAGTGACCCCAGGGACAGGGGGATAAACATTCAGTACTTC.

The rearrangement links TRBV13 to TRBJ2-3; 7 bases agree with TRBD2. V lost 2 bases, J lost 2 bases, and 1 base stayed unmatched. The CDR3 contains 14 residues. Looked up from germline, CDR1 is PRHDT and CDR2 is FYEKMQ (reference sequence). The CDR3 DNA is TGTGCCAGCAGCTTACGACTAGCCACAGATACGCAGTATTTT. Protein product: CASSLRLATDTQYF. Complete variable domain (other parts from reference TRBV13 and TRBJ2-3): AAGVIQSPRHLIKEKRETATLKCYPIPRHDTVYWYQQGPGQDPQFLISFYEKMQSDKGSIPDRFSAQQFSDYHSELNMSSLELGDSALYFCASSLRLATDTQYFGPGTRLTVL.